The sequence of this T cell receptor (beta chain) was determined in a study of Graves' ophthalmopathy and Graves' hyperthyroidism. Amplified material comprised TCR beta CDR3 regions derived from RNA transcripts. An initial RT-PCR round employing HTBI primers preceded a second-round multiplex PCR. TCRdb re-called the multiplex PCR reads with MiXCR, one entry per CDR3 protein. Altogether about 740,000 distinct CDR3 sequences are present, 35% to 50% being singletons, with the ten largest covering 44%. Disease in donors with ophthalmopathy had moderate-to-severe activity, CAS ≥3, NOSPECS ≥4 and under 3 months' duration. Establishment of the diagnosis relied upon clinical symptoms, serum thyroxine, TRAb, thyroid ultrasound and orbital computed tomography. Germline V gene data show CDR1 as SGHTA and CDR2 as FQGTGA. Trimming cost V 5 bases and J 6 bases, with 13 bases left between them. The CDR3 spans 14 residues.

This TCR was recovered from an adult man with Graves' ophthalmopathy. The sequenced sample consisted of peripheral blood. The chain employs TRBV7-3 and TRBJ1-4; D gene uncertain. The CDR3 DNA reads TGTGCCAGCAGCCCAGGAAGGGCCGATGAAAAACTGTTTTTT. As protein: CASSPGRADEKLFF. The entire variable domain, with the rest obtained from reference TRBV7-3 and TRBJ1-4, is as follows: GAGVSQTPSNKVTEKGKYVELRCDPISGHTALYWYRQSLGQGPEFLIYFQGTGAADDSGLPNDRFFAVRPEGSVSTLKIQRTERGDSAVYLCASSPGRADEKLFFGSGTQLSVL.